The T cell receptor beta chain under discussion was sequenced for a study of T cells after yellow fever vaccination. Findings and limits, study-wide: The presence of abundant clonotypes contaminating from the bulk population was possible in FACS-sorted repertoires.

Deletions cut 4 bases from V and 4 bases from J, with 7 bases between. The CDR3 is 13 amino acids. Germline lookup yields CDR1 MNHEY and CDR2 SVGEGT. This clonotype came up many times. Its antigen is still unknown. TCRdb reprocessed the 5' RACE reads via MiXCR and lists one record per CDR3 protein. The table has some 350,000 distinct CDR3 sequences, 4.1% seen once. Sequencing was performed on PBMCs, taken 5 days after the yellow fever booster vaccination. V usage is TRBV6-2 or TRBV6-3 and J usage is TRBJ2-2, with D hard to call. This sequence originates from a man younger than 35 who received the YFV17D yellow fever vaccine. CDR3 protein: CASSWRRTGELFF. CDR3 bases: TGTGCCAGCAGTTGGCGACGCACCGGGGAGCTGTTTTTT.